This TCR beta chain was sequenced for a study of vaccination and CD4 T cells after COVID-19. For the study at large: Median draw time for post-COVID samples was about 100 days post-diagnosis (range 35 to 161). Investigators took post-vaccine samples a median roughly 72 days after dose two, within a range of 14 to 241.

Stated treatment: 10-day PBMC culture with coronavirus spike peptide pools or control peptides (ViraFEST assay). The V end lost 0 bases, the J end lost 9 bases, and 15 bases lay between the germline ends. This CDR3 has 14 amino acids. Germline V gives CDR1 SGHNT, CDR2 YYREEE (reference sequence). Whole-study findings and limits: A nonsignificant rise from roughly 22 to 38 was seen in the median number of SARS-CoV-2-reactive clonotypes.

Sequence data for DNA of cultured CD4+ T cells were generated by the Oncomine TCR Beta short-read assay. Using the QIAamp micro DNA kit, genomic DNA was extracted from the CD4+ T cells that had been cultured. TCRdb reanalysed the PCR reads using MiXCR and keeps one entry per CDR3 protein. The sample has approximately 10,000 distinct CDR3 sequences; roughly 42% are singletons. Points on this clonotype: The antigen is not known.

Sequenced input: CD4+ T cells from blood, cultured in vitro. This TCR was recovered from a human donor who had recovered from COVID-19. V usage is TRBV5-4 and J usage is TRBJ1-1, with a tentative D call TRBD1 (5 bases). In DNA form, the CDR3 reads TGTGCCAGCAGCTTGGTACCCCTGGGGGAGAAAGCTTTCTTT. This gives the protein CASSLVPLGEKAFF.